This T cell receptor beta chain was sequenced for a study of CXCR3-negative and CXCR3-positive naive CD8 T cells. All TRB cDNA libraries came from 5' RACE performed with UMI labels. TCRdb reprocessed the 5' RACE reads and keeps a single row for each CDR3 protein, giving no DNA. The sample has about 66,000 distinct CDR3 sequences, and its top ten clones hold 3.5% to 5.5%. Germline CDR1 and CDR2: SEHNR and FQNEAQ (reference sequence). The CDR3 consists of 16 residues. The clonotype was recovered from a human donor in good health. Some clones in this sample may be carry-over from other donors' samples. Sequencing input: naive CXCR3- CD8+ T cells from blood. Subset denoted: CD45RO-CCR7+CD27+CD95- naive CD8+ T cells lacking CXCR3 (TNR3-). The genes are TRBV7-9 and TRBJ2-1; TCRdb picks TRBD2, but there is no DNA to check that call. CDR3 amino acids: CASSQMSGGSRNEQFF.